The rows below give T cell receptor beta chains drawn from one sample of a study of blood T cell repertoires in COVID-19. The repertoire was sequenced with immunoSEQ multiplex PCR; TCRdb's copy has only in-frame clones and lacks some. In the table there are 100,000 to 150,000 clones, about 74% of which are singletons. The sample taken for sequencing was peripheral blood. These receptors came from an elderly man with COVID-19, enrolled during active disease. CDR3s include the opening cysteine and the closing phenylalanine or tryptophan. D genes are given only for firm matches. Clone size is shown for a subset of rows, as once, few, many or a class of expanded clone.

clone_size	d_call	v_call	j_call	cdr3_nt	cdr3_aa
-	-	TRBV9	TRBJ1-3	TGTGCCAGCAGCGTAGCATTAGCCGGGGGAAACACCATATATTTT	CASSVALAGGNTIYF
-	TRBD1	TRBV18	TRBJ2-7	TGTGCCAGCTCACTAAGACAGGGTACCTACGAGCAGTACTTC	CASSLRQGTYEQYF
-	TRBD1	TRBV28	TRBJ2-7	TGTGCCAGCAGCCCCGGAGGGACAGGGGGGATGTACGAGCAGTACTTC	CASSPGGTGGMYEQYF
-	-	TRBV5-6	TRBJ1-6	TGTGCCAGCAGCCCGGAAGGGGGATATAATTCACCCCTCCACTTT	CASSPEGGYNSPLHF
-	-	TRBV13	TRBJ2-7	TGTGCCAGCAGCTTCCAAGCAGCGCTCTCCACCCTACGAGGGCAGTACTTC	CASSFQAALSTLRGQYF
once	TRBD2	TRBV5-1	TRBJ2-1	TGCGCCAGCAGCTTGGAACTAGCGGGGGGGAGGAATGAGCAGTTCTTC	CASSLELAGGRNEQFF
-	-	TRBV7-6	TRBJ1-2	TGTGCCAGCAGCTTTGGGGAGGGAATGTACTATGGCTACACCTTC	CASSFGEGMYYGYTF
-	TRBD1	TRBV7-8	TRBJ1-2	TGTGCCAGCAGCACCTCCTCGACAGGGGGTTCGGCGGGTGGCTACACCTTC	CASSTSSTGGSAGGYTF
-	-	TRBV10-3	TRBJ2-2	TGTGCCGCTACAGGGAGCCTGTCGACCGGGGAGCTGTTTTTT	CAATGSLSTGELFF
-	-	TRBV19	TRBJ1-1	TGTGCCAGTAGTATCGGTTCGGGGGGAGGCACTGAAGCTTTCTTT	CASSIGSGGGTEAFF
-	-	TRBV13	TRBJ2-1	TGTGCCAGCAGCCACAGTTGGACAGATAACAATGAGCAGTTCTTC	CASSHSWTDNNEQFF
-	-	TRBV5-1	TRBJ2-1	TGCGCCAGCAGCCACAGGGTCCCCAATGAGCAGTTCTTC	CASSHRVPNEQFF
-	-	TRBV6-5	TRBJ1-5	TGTGCCAGCAGTTACTCGAGGGCGCAGCCCCAGCATTTT	CASSYSRAQPQHF
-	-	TRBV24-1	TRBJ2-3	TGTGCCATAGGACAGAGCACAGATACGCAGTATTTT	CAIGQSTDTQYF
-	TRBD2	TRBV11-3	TRBJ2-1	TGTGCCAGCAGCCCAGGGACTAGCGCCCAGGGGAATGAGCAGTTCTTC	CASSPGTSAQGNEQFF
once	-	TRBV19	TRBJ1-1	TGTGCCAGTAGGGGGGACATGGTACAAGCTTTCTTT	CASRGDMVQAFF
-	TRBD2	TRBV7-2	TRBJ2-1	TGTGCCAGCAGCTTCGGAAGCCTAGCGGGAGGGTTGGATGAGCAGTTCTTC	CASSFGSLAGGLDEQFF
-	-	TRBV27	TRBJ2-5	TGTGCCAGTGGGACTGATTACGAAGAGACCCAGTACTTC	CASGTDYEETQYF
-	-	TRBV3-1/TRBV3-2	TRBJ2-1	TGTGCCAGCAGCCAAACTAGATCTTACAATGAGCAGTTCTTC	CASSQTRSYNEQFF
-	TRBD1	TRBV6-6	TRBJ1-6	TGTGCCAGCAGTCGAGGGACAGGCCAGTATAATTCACCCCTCCACTTT	CASSRGTGQYNSPLHF
-	-	TRBV2	TRBJ2-7	TGTGCCAGCAATCCCCTGGGGCAGATTGACGAGCAGTACTTC	CASNPLGQIDEQYF
-	-	TRBV5-1	TRBJ2-6	TGCGCCAGCAGCTTCAGCTCTGGGGCCAACGTCCTGACTTTC	CASSFSSGANVLTF
-	TRBD2	TRBV5-1	TRBJ2-3	TGCGCCAGCACCCTAGCGGGAGAGTACGATACGCAGTATTTT	CASTLAGEYDTQYF
-	TRBD1	TRBV10-3	TRBJ2-7	TGTGCCATCAGTGGTTGGGCGGACAGGAGCTCCTACGAGCAGTACTTC	CAISGWADRSSYEQYF
once	-	TRBV19	TRBJ2-7	TGTGCCAGTAGTATAGAACCCAGGGCCGAGCAGTACTTC	CASSIEPRAEQYF
few	TRBD1	TRBV2	TRBJ1-6	TGTGCCAGCACTCTGACAGGGGGAGATTCACCCCTCCACTTT	CASTLTGGDSPLHF
-	-	TRBV24-1	TRBJ2-1	TGTGCCACCGAGTATTACAATGAGCAGTTCTTC	CATEYYNEQFF
-	TRBD2	TRBV10-3	TRBJ2-2	TGTGCCATCAAAGGACTAGCGGACGGGGAGCTGTTTTTT	CAIKGLADGELFF
-	-	TRBV6-1	TRBJ2-7	TGTGCCAGCAGTGATCCTTTGAGTTCCGATACCTACGAGCAGTACTTC	CASSDPLSSDTYEQYF
-	-	TRBV19	TRBJ2-7	TGTGCCAGTGCGAGAGGATCCGTCGACCCCTACGAGCAGTACTTC	CASARGSVDPYEQYF
-	TRBD2	TRBV7-9	TRBJ2-6	TGTGCCAGCAGCTCAAGGGGGACTAGCGGCTCTGGGGCCAACGTCCTGACTTTC	CASSSRGTSGSGANVLTF
-	TRBD1	TRBV18	TRBJ2-7	TGTGCCAGCTCACCAGACAGGGGGGCGGAAAAGTACTTC	CASSPDRGAEKYF
-	-	TRBV28	TRBJ1-1	TGTGCCAGCAGCCGGGAGGAGACTTTTGAAGCTTTCTTT	CASSREETFEAFF
few	TRBD1	TRBV19	TRBJ1-5	TGTGCCAGTAGGGGACAGGGAGGCCTCAATCAGCCCCAGCATTTT	CASRGQGGLNQPQHF
-	-	TRBV19	TRBJ1-2	TGTGCCAGTAGTGACACAGGACAGCTTGGCTACACCTTC	CASSDTGQLGYTF
-	-	TRBV21-1	TRBJ1-2	TGTGCCAGCAGGAAGGGGGCTAACTATGGCTACACCTTC	CASRKGANYGYTF
-	TRBD2	TRBV5-1	TRBJ2-1	TGCGCCAGCAGCGTGGGGGCCGGGACTAGCGGATACAATGAGCAGTTCTTC	CASSVGAGTSGYNEQFF
few	-	TRBV5-1	TRBJ2-3	TGCGCCAGCAGCTTGACCGGGATGGGAAGCACAGATACGCAGTATTTT	CASSLTGMGSTDTQYF
few	TRBD1	TRBV19	TRBJ1-5	TGTGCCAGTAGTACACAGGGGAATCAGCCCCAGCATTTT	CASSTQGNQPQHF
few	-	TRBV28	TRBJ2-3	TGTGCCAGCGGGCCTAACGGGAGACCTAGCACAGATACGCAGTATTTT	CASGPNGRPSTDTQYF
-	-	TRBV7-8	TRBJ1-1	TGTGCCAGCAGCCAACGACAGATCATGAACACTGAAGCTTTCTTT	CASSQRQIMNTEAFF
-	-	TRBV9	TRBJ2-2	TGTGCCAGCAGCGTAGTCGGGACCGGGGAGCTGTTTTTT	CASSVVGTGELFF
-	-	TRBV28	TRBJ2-2	TGTGCCAGCAGTACAGGGTCGAACACCGGGGAGCTGTTTTTT	CASSTGSNTGELFF
-	TRBD2	TRBV25-1	TRBJ2-3	TGTGCCAGCAGTGAGACTAGCGCCTTCACAGATACGCAGTATTTT	CASSETSAFTDTQYF
-	-	TRBV7-9	TRBJ1-5	TGTGCCAGCAGCCGACAGTCCAATCAGCCCCAGCATTTT	CASSRQSNQPQHF
-	TRBD1	TRBV25-1	TRBJ1-1	TGTGCCAGCGGTCAGGGGGACACTGAAGCTTTCTTT	CASGQGDTEAFF
few	-	TRBV18	TRBJ1-5	TGTGCCAGCTCAGGGGGCTTTGATCAGCCCCAGCATTTT	CASSGGFDQPQHF
-	-	TRBV6-5	TRBJ2-5	TGTGCCAGCAGTTACTCCGGGGTTTCAGAGACCCAGTACTTC	CASSYSGVSETQYF
-	-	TRBV7-9	TRBJ1-4	TGTGCCAGCAGCCTACAAGCGGGGAATGAAAAACTGTTTTTT	CASSLQAGNEKLFF
few	TRBD1	TRBV6-5	TRBJ1-2	TGTGCCAGCATCCTGGACAGGGGGTATGACTACACCTTC	CASILDRGYDYTF
-	TRBD1	TRBV28	TRBJ1-5	TGTGCCAGCAGTCTGGACAGGGGAGCCAATCAGCCCCAGCATTTT	CASSLDRGANQPQHF
-	-	TRBV6-1	TRBJ2-7	TGTGCCAGCAGTGAAAGGTCCCGCTGGCGGGACTACGAGCAGTACTTC	CASSERSRWRDYEQYF
-	TRBD2	TRBV9	TRBJ2-3	TGTGCCAGCAGCGGCGGGACTAGCGGGAGCGGCGCAGATACGCAGTATTTT	CASSGGTSGSGADTQYF
few	-	TRBV11-2	TRBJ1-1	TGTGCCAGCAGCCCCCTGGGGGGACGGAACACTGAAGCTTTCTTT	CASSPLGGRNTEAFF
-	TRBD2	TRBV11-2	TRBJ2-3	TGTGCCAGCAGCCGACGACTAGCGGGGAGCACAGATACGCAGTATTTT	CASSRRLAGSTDTQYF
few	-	TRBV27	TRBJ2-6	TGTGCCAGCAGTTCGGAGTCGGCCAACGTCCTGACTTTC	CASSSESANVLTF